These 10 T cell receptor beta chains were sequenced from one sample in a study of T cell responses to AZD1222 COVID-19 vaccine. Sequencing was performed with immunoSEQ multiplex PCR; in TCRdb, only in-frame clones are kept and a portion is missing. The sample has roughly 150,000 clones; around nine tenths are singletons. Here the sequenced sample was peripheral blood, taken 28 days after the second AZD1222 dose. These receptors all stem from an adult who received the AZD1222 COVID-19 vaccine.

This clone was counted only a few times. The chain couples TRBV19 to TRBJ1-1; D is possibly TRBD1 (6 bases). V gave up 6 bases and J gave up 1 base, with 9 bases separating them. Germline-derived CDR1 and CDR2 are LNHDA and SQIVND (reference sequence). The CDR3 totals 13 residues. In nucleotides, the CDR3 is TGTGCCAGTAGCGACAGGCCGAACACTGAAGCTTTCTTT. This codes for CASSDRPNTEAFF.

V is TRBV5-5 and J is TRBJ2-1, with D possibly called TRBD1 or TRBD2 (5 bases each). The length of the CDR3 is 17 residues. Germline-derived CDR1 and CDR2 are SGHKS and YYEKEE (reference sequence). Trimming cost V 0 bases and J 9 bases, with 22 bases left between them. The CDR3: CASSLEFVQNFGGEQFF. The CDR3 DNA follows: TGTGCCAGCAGCTTGGAGTTCGTCCAAAACTTTGGGGGTGAGCAGTTCTTC.

This chain links TRBV6-5 with TRBJ2-3; tentative D call: TRBD1 (6 bases). The ends were cut back, 6 bases at V and 0 bases at J, with 13 bases in the middle. CDR1 and CDR2 from the germline V gene are MNHEY and SVGAGI. The CDR3 extends over 15 amino acids. The DNA for the CDR3 is TGTGCCAGCAGCCAACAGGGCATTAGCACAGATACGCAGTATTTT. Its protein product is CASSQQGISTDTQYF.

The chain uses TRBV3-1 (or the pseudogene TRBV3-2) and TRBJ2-7; 13 bases agree with TRBD2. V trimming: 1 base; J trimming: 2 bases; junction bases outside the gene matches: 5. In germline, CDR1 is LGHDT, CDR2 YNNKEL (reference sequence). The CDR3 contains 17 residues. CDR3 bases: TGTGCCAGCAGCCAAGTGACTAGCGGGGGGCGACCCTACGAGCAGTACTTC. It translates to CASSQVTSGGRPYEQYF.

The chain links TRBV4-1 to TRBJ2-5; the match to TRBD1 covers 9 bases. The CDR3 has 14 amino acids. Germline V gives CDR1 MGHRA, CDR2 YSYEKL. The V gene end was trimmed by 2 bases and the J gene end by 6 bases; junction bases not matched to a gene: 4. CDR3 residues: CASSQPTGGKTQYF. The CDR3 nucleotides read TGCGCCAGCAGCCAACCGACAGGGGGGAAGACCCAGTACTTC.

V gene TRBV7-6 combines with J gene TRBJ1-1; D unresolved. The germline V and J ends were trimmed by 5 bases and 4 bases, with 20 bases remaining between them. The CDR3 consists of 16 residues. Germline loops: CDR1 SGHVS, CDR2 FNYEAQ. In DNA form, the CDR3 reads TGTGCCAGCAGCCCCACGGGCCAGCCCGCTGTCACTGAAGCTTTCTTT. Protein: CASSPTGQPAVTEAFF.

In its sample, this clone was seen a few times. V is TRBV5-4 and J is TRBJ1-2; unclear D gene. CDR3 length: 14 amino acids. V lost 3 bases to trimming and J lost 5 bases, with 14 bases between them. Germline V gene sequence: CDR1 SGHNT, CDR2 YYREEE (reference sequence). The CDR3 sequence is CASSSGPARYGYTF. DNA for the CDR3: TGTGCCAGCAGCTCAGGACCGGCGCGATATGGCTACACCTTC.

This rearrangement joins TRBV12-1 to TRBJ1-2. TRBV12-1 corresponds to a pseudogene. This CDR3 region has 16 residues. The CDR3 reads CASSSPRSLGPVGYTF. CDR3 bases: TGTGCCAGCAGCTCCCCTCGGTCCCTAGGGCCGGTCGGCTACACCTTC.

The J gene is TRBJ2-1, the V gene TRBV19, with no clear D. Trimming pared 2 bases from V and 5 bases from J, leaving 4 bases between. Germline values: CDR1 LNHDA, CDR2 SQIVND (reference sequence). The CDR3 is 12 amino acids. CDR3 loop: CASSILDNEQFF. The DNA of the CDR3 is TGTGCCAGTAGTATATTGGACAATGAGCAGTTCTTC.

The rearrangement links TRBV7-6 to TRBJ2-7; D possibly corresponds to TRBD1 (5 bases). CDR3 length equals 12 residues. With 4 bases removed from V and 4 bases from J, the gap between germline ends came to 8 bases. Germline assignment: CDR1 SGHVS and CDR2 FNYEAQ. The CDR3 sequence is CASSSDMYEQYF. Written as DNA, the CDR3 is TGTGCCAGCAGCTCGGACATGTACGAGCAGTACTTC.